Below, 28 T cell receptor beta chains from the same sample are listed, as sequenced in a study of graft-versus-host responses after intestinal transplantation. Repertoires were generated with immunoSEQ multiplex PCR, while TCRdb's copy carries only in-frame clones and drops some. The table records about 70,000 clones, nearly 90% of them present only once. These receptors' antigens are unknown. The sequences come from unstimulated CD8+ T cells sorted from spleen or lymph node cells, collected before transplant. These receptors came from a human donor who was the organ donor for an intestinal transplant.

This chain connects TRBV5-1 to TRBJ2-3; 9 bases are shared with TRBD1. The CDR3 covers 16 residues. Germline trimming cut 2 bases from V and 2 bases from J; bases unmatched to any gene: 6. In germline, CDR1 is SGHRS, CDR2 YFSETQ. CDR3 protein: CASSFWDREDTDTQYF. CDR3 in DNA: TGCGCCAGCAGCTTTTGGGACAGGGAAGACACAGATACGCAGTATTTT.

The CDR3 sequence: CASSEQIWTEAFF. The CDR3 coding sequence is TGTGCCAGCAGTGAGCAAATATGGACTGAAGCTTTCTTT. The chain uses TRBV27 and TRBJ1-1; no definite D call. This CDR3 region has 13 residues. Germline lookup yields CDR1 MNHEY and CDR2 SMNVEV (reference sequence). V was cut by 5 bases and J by 5 bases, with 12 bases left in between.

The DNA for the CDR3 is TGTGCCAGCAAAATACACAGGGCCTGGCAAGAGACCCAGTACTTC. This gives the protein CASKIHRAWQETQYF. J is TRBJ2-5 and V is TRBV6-5; maybe TRBD1 (6 bases). Looked up from germline, CDR1 is MNHEY and CDR2 is SVGAGI. The ends were cut back, 7 bases at V and 2 bases at J, with 17 bases in the middle. This CDR3 has 15 residues.

The chain couples TRBV9 to TRBJ2-6; 13 nucleotides align to TRBD2. Losses at the gene ends were 3 bases for V and 3 bases for J; bases not matched to a gene: 9. CDR1 and CDR2 from the germline V gene are SGDLS and YYNGEE. The CDR3 length is 19 residues. The CDR3 DNA reads as TGTGCCAGCAGCGCCCTCCCGGGACTAGCGGGGAGTGGGGCCAACGTCCTGACTTTC. The encoded protein is CASSALPGLAGSGANVLTF.

A single count supports this clone. The gene calls are TRBV4-1 and TRBJ1-2, with a tentative D call TRBD1 (5 bases). The CDR3 runs to 17 residues. Germline V gene data show CDR1 as MGHRA and CDR2 as YSYEKL. Between the trimmed V and J ends, which lost 4 bases and 5 bases, there was a span of 23 bases. The CDR3 nucleotides read TGCGCCAGCAGCCCTACCAACGGGGGAGGGCTTTCGTATGGCTACACCTTC. Its protein is CASSPTNGGGLSYGYTF.

The chain is built from TRBV5-4 and TRBJ2-7; D ambiguous. V lost 4 bases to trimming and J lost 0 bases, with 8 bases between them. The germline V gene has CDR1 SGHNT and CDR2 YYREEE (reference sequence). The CDR3 runs to 13 residues. CDR3 sequence (DNA): TGTGCCAGCAGCCTGGGTAGCTCCTACGAGCAGTACGTC. Its protein product is CASSLGSSYEQYV.

The V gene is TRBV4-1, the J gene TRBJ1-5; D is ambiguous. The ends were cut back, 4 bases at V and 3 bases at J, with 7 bases in the middle. CDR1 MGHRA and CDR2 YSYEKL come from the germline V gene. CDR3 length equals 13 residues. CDR3 nucleotide sequence: TGCGCCAGCAGCCTCGCAGTCAATCAGCCCCAGCATTTT. It specifies CASSLAVNQPQHF.

V and J are TRBV27 and TRBJ1-5; D is undetermined. The CDR3 is made up of 13 amino acids. V lost 2 bases and J 3 bases, leaving 5 bases between the germline ends. Germline V CDR1 and CDR2: MNHEY, SMNVEV (reference sequence). CDR3 in amino acids: CASSLMYNQPQHF. In DNA form, the CDR3 reads TGTGCCAGCAGTTTAATGTACAATCAGCCCCAGCATTTT.

The chain has TRBV2 and TRBJ2-7; 8 nucleotides line up with TRBD1. The V gene's germline CDR1 is SNHLY and CDR2 FYNNEI. CDR3 length: 14 amino acids. Trimming took 4 bases from V and 0 from J; bases not matched to a gene: 2. CDR3 DNA: TGTGCCAGCAGTGGGGACAGGCGCTCCTACGAGCAGTACGTC. Protein product: CASSGDRRSYEQYV.

The rearrangement uses TRBV7-8 and TRBJ2-1, with TRBD1 identical over 7 bases. The ends lost 5 bases at V and 8 bases at J; junction bases unmatched: 18. Germline assignment: CDR1 SGHVS and CDR2 FQNEAQ. The CDR3 spans 17 residues. In nucleotides, the CDR3 is TGTGCCAGCAGCCCGACAACAGGGGAGATATTTTTGGATGAGCAGTTCTTC. Its translation: CASSPTTGEIFLDEQFF. Based on the CDR3 plus reference TRBV7-8 and TRBJ2-1, the full variable domain is GAGVSQSPRYKVAKRGQDVALRCDPISGHVSLFWYQQALGQGPEFLTYFQNEAQLDKSGLPSDRFFAERPEGSVSTLKIQRTQQEDSAVYLCASSPTTGEIFLDEQFFGPGTRLTVL.

V usage is TRBV15 and J usage is TRBJ1-4; D is unresolved. Trimming pared 3 bases from V and 7 bases from J, leaving 15 bases between. The CDR3 sequence is 15 residues long. The V gene's germline CDR1 is LNHNV and CDR2 YYDKDF (reference sequence). CDR3 in DNA: TGTGCCACCAGCAGGCGGGAAGGGTATAGTGAAAAACTGTTTTTT. The encoded protein is CATSRREGYSEKLFF.

This chain connects TRBV30 to TRBJ1-6; the match to TRBD1 covers 8 bases. J lost 4 bases, V lost 2 bases, and 7 bases had no gene match. From germline, CDR1 is GTSNPN and CDR2 SVGIG (reference sequence). This CDR3 region has 16 residues. CDR3 nucleotide sequence: TGTGCCTGGAGTTTATGGACAGGGTCGTATAATTCACCCCTCCACTTT. Translated, it gives CAWSLWTGSYNSPLHF.

The rearrangement links TRBV18 to TRBJ1-2; tentatively, D is TRBD1 (5 bases). Trimming pared 3 bases from V and 1 base from J, leaving 12 bases between. Germline lookup yields CDR1 KGHSH and CDR2 LQKENI. CDR3 length: 15 amino acids. The CDR3 loop reads CASSPDGGGNYGYTF. CDR3 bases: TGTGCCAGCTCACCTGACGGGGGGGGTAACTATGGCTACACCTTC.

The chain combines TRBV11-2 with TRBJ1-1; a possible D gene is TRBD1 (5 bases). The CDR3 sequence is 14 residues long. CDR1 SGHAT and CDR2 FQNNGV come from the germline V gene. V gave up 5 bases and J gave up 0 bases, with 10 bases separating them. The CDR3 here is CASSPRVMNTEAFF. The CDR3 DNA reads TGTGCCAGCAGCCCCAGGGTGATGAACACTGAAGCTTTCTTT.

This sequence joins TRBV19 and TRBJ1-1, with D possibly matching TRBD1 (5 bases). The germline V gene encodes CDR1 LNHDA and CDR2 SQIVND (reference sequence). V lost 4 bases and J lost 3, with 9 bases in between. This CDR3 has 13 amino acids. CDR3 region: CASSTSGYTEAFF. CDR3 sequence (DNA): TGTGCCAGTAGTACCTCAGGGTACACTGAAGCTTTCTTT.

This chain connects TRBV9 to TRBJ1-1; the match to TRBD1 covers 7 bases. Germline V gene sequence: CDR1 SGDLS, CDR2 YYNGEE. This CDR3 comprises 15 residues. The trim removed 0 bases at V and 4 bases at J, leaving 6 bases unmatched. The CDR3 loop is CASSVEGQMSTEAFF. The DNA for the CDR3 is TGTGCCAGCAGCGTAGAGGGACAGATGTCCACTGAAGCTTTCTTT.

This sequence joins TRBV7-6 and TRBJ1-1, with TRBD1 matching 7 bases. J gave up 5 bases and V 2 bases, and 17 bases lay outside the gene matches. The CDR3 sequence is 18 residues long. Per the germline V gene, CDR1 is SGHVS and CDR2 is FNYEAQ. The CDR3 reads CASSLFPPVTGDQTEAFF. The CDR3 DNA reads TGTGCCAGCAGCTTATTTCCGCCTGTAACAGGGGATCAGACTGAAGCTTTCTTT.

The chain uses TRBV27 and TRBJ2-7, with 9 bases matching TRBD1. The CDR3 contains 15 residues. Germline lookup yields CDR1 MNHEY and CDR2 SMNVEV (reference sequence). V shed 5 bases and J 4 bases; nucleotides not matched to a gene: 9. The CDR3 nucleotides are TGTGCCAGCAGTCCGAACGCGGGGACAGGGTACGAGCAGTACGTC. Encoded protein: CASSPNAGTGYEQYV.

V is TRBV28 and J is TRBJ2-6; D perhaps matches TRBD2 (6 bases). This CDR3 has 17 amino acids. Germline V lookup: CDR1 MDHEN, CDR2 SYDVKM. Trimming stripped 2 bases from V and 1 base from J, with 12 bases between. CDR3 bases: TGTGCCAGCAGTTTAGTTGGGGCGGGGTCTGGGGCCAACGTCCTGACTTTC. This translates into CASSLVGAGSGANVLTF.

This clone is termed medium-sized. The V gene is TRBV2, the J gene TRBJ2-7, with 10 bases identical to TRBD2. Germline values: CDR1 SNHLY, CDR2 FYNNEI. This CDR3 region has 13 residues. DNA for the CDR3: TGTGCCAGCAGGGCCGCATCTACTAGCGGGGCTTGGGTC. Its protein is CASRAASTSGAWV.

The V and J genes are TRBV15 and TRBJ1-1, with 7 bases fitting TRBD1. The CDR3 has 13 residues. Per germline, CDR1 LNHNV and CDR2 YYDKDF (reference sequence). With 5 bases clipped from V and 7 bases from J, the junction kept 7 bases outside the gene matches. CDR3 sequence reads: CATSPGTAREAFF. The CDR3 DNA sequence: TGTGCCACCAGCCCGGGGACAGCCCGTGAAGCTTTCTTT.

This clone was recorded a few times. The V and J genes are TRBV27 and TRBJ1-3; D unresolved. The CDR3 sequence is 11 residues long. In germline, CDR1 is MNHEY, CDR2 SMNVEV (reference sequence). V was shortened by 11 bases and J by 4 bases, with 9 bases between the two germline ends. This CDR3 reads CAVSLGNTIYF. The CDR3 DNA reads as TGTGCCGTCTCCCTAGGAAACACCATATATTTT.

The chain combines TRBV7-9 with TRBJ1-2; 7 bases agree with TRBD1. Germline values: CDR1 SEHNR, CDR2 FQNEAQ (reference sequence). There are 16 residues in the CDR3. The trim removed 1 base at V and 0 bases at J, leaving 5 bases unmatched. CDR3 coding DNA: TGTGCCAGCAGCTTAGTTGGGACAGAAGCTAACTATGGCTACACCTTC. Amino acid sequence: CASSLVGTEANYGYTF.

This clone was observed a single time. This chain joins TRBV6-1 and TRBJ2-1, with D tentatively TRBD2 (5 bases). There are 18 residues in the CDR3. Trimming took off 0 bases at V and 4 bases at J, with 19 bases between the two ends. Germline V gene lookup returns CDR1 MNHNS and CDR2 SASEGT. Written as DNA, the CDR3 is TGTGCCAGCAGTGAAGCGAATAATGAAGGTAGCGCGTACAATGAGCAGTTCTTC. Translated: CASSEANNEGSAYNEQFF.

This rearrangement joins TRBV10-3 to TRBJ1-2; tentative D call: TRBD1 (6 bases). The CDR3 spans 14 residues. Per the germline V gene, CDR1 is ENHRY and CDR2 is SYGVKD. The V end was cut by 6 bases, the J end by 3 bases, with 14 bases between. The DNA of the CDR3 is TGTGCCATCAGCCTGACAGGCGTGGACTATGGCTACACCTTC. Its protein product is CAISLTGVDYGYTF.

This chain links TRBV5-6 with TRBJ2-7; D is possibly TRBD2 (6 bases). The CDR3 runs to 14 residues. Germline-derived CDR1 and CDR2 are SGHDT and YYEEEE. Trimming took 0 bases from V and 1 from J, leaving 8 bases between them. CDR3 amino acids: CASSLGGDSYEQYV. The CDR3, as DNA: TGTGCCAGCAGCTTGGGGGGGGATTCCTACGAGCAGTACGTC.

The chain combines TRBV11-2 with TRBJ1-5; the match to TRBD1 covers 7 bases. The CDR3 covers 15 residues. After removal of 6 bases from V and 2 bases from J, the junction contained 7 bases not matched to a gene. Looked up from germline, CDR1 is SGHAT and CDR2 is FQNNGV. CDR3 amino acids: CASSTRQGRNQPQHF. The CDR3 DNA is TGTGCCAGCAGTACGAGACAGGGACGCAATCAGCCCCAGCATTTT.

The genes are TRBV19 and TRBJ1-5; D ambiguous. The V gene lost 1 base and the J gene lost 11 bases, with 15 bases spanning the gap. The germline CDR1 and CDR2 sequences are LNHDA and SQIVND (reference sequence). The CDR3 length is 14 residues. The CDR3 is CASSIVFNWWSQHF. CDR3 in DNA: TGTGCCAGTAGTATAGTTTTCAACTGGTGGTCCCAGCATTTT.